This T cell receptor beta chain was recovered during a study of CD8 T cells in Susac syndrome (dated by TCRdb to between 2018 and 2021). About the investigation overall: Repertoire sequencing was used to test whether CD8+ T cell activation and differentiation in Susac syndrome was antigen driven. The study compared CD8+ T cell repertoire clonality among around 11 healthy donors, roughly 14 Susac syndrome patients and roughly 15 multiple sclerosis patients. Broader findings and caveats from the paper: The number of individuals in the TCR sequencing and HLA analysis was acknowledged as relatively small.

Points on this clonotype: Its binding antigen is unknown. No base quality values were provided; no much bigger clone lies one nucleotide off.

The germline ends are 16 bases apart after V is trimmed by 4 bases and J by 4 bases. The CDR3 sequence holds 14 residues, the cysteine and phenylalanine included. Just CDR3 DNA is preserved here, 42 bases in frame from base 1. CDR1 and CDR2 (GTSNPN, SVGIG) derive from the germline V gene (reference sequence). High-throughput TCR beta sequencing profiled peripheral blood CD8+ and CD4+ T cells from healthy donors, Susac syndrome patients and multiple sclerosis patients. The multiple sclerosis controls were treatment-naive patients whose relapsing-remitting disease, either stable or active, fulfilled the revised McDonald criteria. CD8+ TEMRA cells were enriched by FACS, while bulk CD8+ and CD4+ T cells were purified by magnetic negative isolation. Blood was collected in EDTA tubes and processed within 24 hours, with PBMCs isolated through density gradient centrifugation. PBMCs intended for TCR sequencing were cryopreserved in liquid nitrogen and were subsequently thawed in a 37 degrees C water bath. The sorted or isolated CD4+, CD8+ and CD8+ TEMRA cells had a purity of 90% or higher.

RNA was extracted with the RNeasy kit and roughly 0.5 to 1 ug was reverse transcribed using random hexamers. The immunoSEQ multiplex PCR assay, covering 54 Vbeta and 13 Jbeta segments, was used to amplify TCR beta CDR3 regions. To correct PCR amplification bias, a synthetic template baseline was used for both primer optimization and computational correction. The authors' pipeline ran thus. Reads were annotated to V, D and J genes per IMGT and analyzed with immunoSEQ Analyzer, keeping only productive sequences. To calculate clonality, Shannon entropy was normalized by log2 of the number of productive unique sequences and then subtracted from one. For each patient and control, public and private clones were evaluated within the 100 most prevalent clones. Susac-specific clones were defined as absent from healthy and MS cohorts, 850 to 1,300 published viral clones and other ImmuneACCESS disease sequences. TCRdb trimmed public reads at Q25 via fastp, called clones via MiXCR and kept in-frame beta chains. Identical CDR3 protein sequences are pooled into one entry, listed with their most common genes and DNA. The V and J calls were determined by TCRdb, not by the authors. Here the sample has about 200,000 distinct CDR3 sequences; 92% occur a single time. About 0.12% of the sample goes to the ten largest clones.

Specimen: CD8+ T cells from PBMCs. The V gene is TRBV30 and the J gene is TRBJ1-1; a weak D assignment points to TRBD1 (5 bases agree). The sequence derives from a human donor with multiple sclerosis. The DNA is as follows: TGTGCCTGGACCCCAGACAGTATAACCACTGAAGCTTTCTTT. Translated, it gives CAWTPDSITTEAFF.